This passage covers 14 T cell receptor beta chains from one sample sequenced in a study of blood T cell repertoires in COVID-19. Using immunoSEQ multiplex PCR, the repertoire was profiled, and TCRdb retains in-frame clones only, with some absent. The sample includes about 270,000 clones, around 86% of them seen just once. Sequencing input: peripheral blood. These receptors were obtained from a middle-aged man with acute or convalescent COVID-19.

The chain combines TRBV4-1 with TRBJ1-3; no reliable D call. CDR1 is MGHRA, CDR2 YSYEKL, per germline. The CDR3 has 16 residues. Deletions cut 0 bases from V and 0 bases from J, with 9 bases between. DNA of the CDR3: TGCGCCAGCAGCCAAGACCCCTACGGCTCTGGAAACACCATATATTTT. Amino acid sequence: CASSQDPYGSGNTIYF.

CDR3 loop: CAISESEGTETQYF. CDR3 nucleotide sequence: TGTGCCATCAGTGAGTCCGAGGGTACGGAGACCCAGTACTTC. This chain links TRBV10-3 with TRBJ2-5, with D possibly TRBD2 on 5 matching bases. CDR3 length equals 14 residues. CDR1 is ENHRY and CDR2 is SYGVKD in the germline V gene. The V end was cut by 0 bases, the J end by 5 bases, with 10 bases between.

This clone was found once. This chain joins TRBV7-8 and TRBJ1-1, with 7 bases lining up with TRBD1. The length of the CDR3 is 13 residues. Germline V gene sequence: CDR1 SGHVS, CDR2 FQNEAQ. Trimming cost V 8 bases and J 4 bases; bases outside gene matches: 7. The CDR3 nucleotides read TGTGCCAGCGGGGACAGTACCCTCACTGAAGCTTTCTTT. This codes for CASGDSTLTEAFF. Combining the CDR3 with reference TRBV7-8 and TRBJ1-1 gives the whole variable domain GAGVSQSPRYKVAKRGQDVALRCDPISGHVSLFWYQQALGQGPEFLTYFQNEAQLDKSGLPSDRFFAERPEGSVSTLKIQRTQQEDSAVYLCASGDSTLTEAFFGQGTRLTVV.

The V call is TRBV6-5, the J call TRBJ2-7, with D tentatively TRBD1 (6 bases). V gave up 5 bases and J gave up 10 bases, with 18 bases separating them. The CDR3 covers 13 residues. From germline, CDR1 is MNHEY and CDR2 SVGAGI. CDR3 DNA: TGTGCCAGCAGTCCCCCCGGGACATCCATCCAGTACTTC. Translating gives CASSPPGTSIQYF.

The chain combines TRBV30 with TRBJ2-6, with TRBD2 as a possible D gene (7 bases). The CDR3 sequence is 15 residues long. The V gene lost 7 bases and the J gene lost 2 bases, with 15 bases spanning the gap. CDR1 is GTSNPN and CDR2 is SVGIG in the germline V gene (reference sequence). The CDR3 DNA reads as TGTGCCTCCTCCCGGGGGGCGACTGGGGCCAACGTCCTGACTTTC. It translates to CASSRGATGANVLTF.

CDR3 loop: CASRVAGGNTDTQYF. Here the CDR3 DNA reads TGCGCCAGCAGAGTAGCGGGGGGGAACACAGATACGCAGTATTTT. The genes are TRBV10-1 and TRBJ2-3, with TRBD2 identical over 11 bases. The CDR3 length is 15 residues. The germline gives CDR1 WNHNN, CDR2 SYGVQD (reference sequence). Unmatched junction bases numbered 4, after V lost 6 bases and J lost 2 bases.

The chain carries TRBV3-1 (or the pseudogene TRBV3-2) and TRBJ2-7; TRBD1 might be the D (7 bases). Looked up from germline, CDR1 is LGHDT and CDR2 is YNNKEL (reference sequence). This CDR3 comprises 14 residues. Deletions cut 4 bases from V and 4 bases from J, with 14 bases between. The CDR3 loop is CASSRSRGVYEQYF. The CDR3 coding sequence is TGTGCCAGCAGCCGGAGCAGGGGGGTATACGAGCAGTACTTC.

A single count supports this clone. The genes are TRBV18 and TRBJ1-1; D is ambiguous. The V and J ends lost 5 bases and 1 base respectively, with 8 bases between them. This CDR3 is 13 amino acids long. Germline CDR1 KGHSH, CDR2 LQKENI. Here the CDR3 reads CASSGQTNTEAFF. CDR3 coding DNA: TGTGCCAGCTCAGGGCAGACGAACACTGAAGCTTTCTTT.

In this sample, this clone turned up a few times. The chain joins TRBV7-3 to TRBJ2-5; a possible D gene is TRBD2 (6 bases). Germline-derived CDR1 and CDR2 are SGHTA and FQGTGA. Trimming removed 2 bases from V and 4 bases from J, with 8 bases in between. CDR3 length: 13 amino acids. The CDR3 DNA sequence: TGTGCCAGCAGCTTAGGAGGGGTAGAGACCCAGTACTTC. Its protein is CASSLGGVETQYF. The full variable domain, rest sourced from reference TRBV7-3 and TRBJ2-5, is GAGVSQTPSNKVTEKGKYVELRCDPISGHTALYWYRQSLGQGPEFLIYFQGTGAADDSGLPNDRFFAVRPEGSVSTLKIQRTERGDSAVYLCASSLGGVETQYFGPGTRLLVL.

The chain couples TRBV2 to TRBJ1-1; no clear D gene. The V gene lost 2 bases and the J gene lost 6 bases, with 10 bases spanning the gap. The CDR3 covers 13 residues. The germline gives CDR1 SNHLY, CDR2 FYNNEI. CDR3 amino acids: CASSESEVAEAFF. In DNA form, the CDR3 reads TGTGCCAGCAGTGAATCGGAGGTCGCTGAAGCTTTCTTT.

V is TRBV14 and J is TRBJ1-5, with D unclear. Trimming stripped 4 bases from V and 6 bases from J, with 7 bases between. From germline, CDR1 is SGHDN and CDR2 FVKESK. CDR3 length: 12 amino acids. CDR3 DNA: TGTGCCAGCAGCCTCGGGAGTCAGCCCCAGCATTTT. Translating gives CASSLGSQPQHF.

The gene calls are TRBV11-2 and TRBJ1-1, with 7 nucleotides matching TRBD1. Germline V lookup: CDR1 SGHAT, CDR2 FQNNGV. V shed 4 bases, J shed 1 base, and the junction held 9 bases outside the gene matches. This CDR3 has 16 residues. The DNA of the CDR3 is TGTGCCAGCAGCTCCATAAGGGGGCGGAGGAACACTGAAGCTTTCTTT. It translates to CASSSIRGRRNTEAFF.

The J gene is TRBJ1-2, the V gene TRBV3-1 (or the pseudogene TRBV3-2), with 7 bases matching TRBD1. CDR1 LGHDT and CDR2 YNNKEL come from the germline V gene (reference sequence). J lost 6 bases, V lost 3 bases, and 10 bases had no gene match. CDR3 length equals 15 residues. The CDR3 DNA sequence: TGTGCCAGCAGCCAGTTCTCAGGGGGACAGAATGGCTACACCTTC. Protein: CASSQFSGGQNGYTF.

The chain combines TRBV27 with TRBJ2-2; TRBD1 is a possible D gene (5 bases). Germline V CDR1 and CDR2: MNHEY, SMNVEV (reference sequence). The CDR3 runs to 13 residues. With 6 bases removed from V and 13 bases from J, the gap between germline ends came to 18 bases. The CDR3 coding sequence is TGTGCCAGCAGACCCGACAGATTCACGAGGCTGTTTTTT. Protein: CASRPDRFTRLFF.